Given below is one T cell receptor beta chain in context. The antigen is not known. The PCR was carried out with 60 Vbeta primers and 13 Jbeta primers. This table comes from immunoSEQ multiplex PCR, and its TCRdb copy is limited to in-frame clones, with some not included. The sample yields some 190,000 clones, 70% to 80% seen once. This entry belongs to a study of cytomegalovirus exposure and HLA in healthy donors. General study results and limits: Follow-up analysis found HLA locus-dependent TCR association rates, highest for DRB1 and lowest for HLA-C. There were some public TCRs occurring in many donors, but most TCR sequences were rare. Altogether, 150 to 200 TCR beta chains were recorded as cytomegalovirus-associated. For TCR beta chains, V- and J-gene trimming was later linked to a missense DCLRE1C variant.

CDR1 is LNHDA and CDR2 is SQIVND in the germline V gene (reference sequence). The V segment lost 5 bases and the J segment 4 bases; nucleotides outside the gene matches: 7. The CDR3 extends over 15 amino acids. The sequence came from a woman aged 45-65 years in good health and CMV-seronegative. V gene TRBV19 combines with J gene TRBJ1-1; TRBD1 agrees at 10 bases. Sequenced sample: PBMCs. The CDR3 reads CASSPRTGGTTEAFF. The CDR3 DNA follows: TGTGCCAGTAGTCCGAGGACAGGGGGAACCACTGAAGCTTTCTTT.